The present T cell receptor beta chain was sequenced within a study of cytomegalovirus exposure and HLA in healthy donors. Vbeta (60) and Jbeta (13) primers were used in the PCR. Original processing methods: There were 80 million or so unique TCR beta chains by a later count, and some 12 million of them were shared. Here immunoSEQ multiplex PCR was the method, and the copy in TCRdb shows in-frame clones only, minus some. That table supplies the V and J calls and clone size; D and trimming were determined from the DNA. This repertoire shows nearly 110,000 clones, about four fifths found once; its top ten account for roughly 6.5%. Study-level findings and limits: TRBV6-2, TRBV6-3 and other indistinguishable V segments were excluded. Within the data, a cluster of highly shared sequence variants was likely a sequencing artifact. It was in a later analysis that TCR association rates were seen to vary by HLA locus, highest for DRB1 and lowest for HLA-C.

A remark on this clone: Its specificity is unknown.

Deletions cut 4 bases from V and 4 bases from J, with 17 bases between. The CDR3 is made up of 16 amino acids. CDR1 is SGHRS, CDR2 YFSETQ, per germline. The source material was PBMCs. The sequence was obtained from a woman aged 45 to 65 in good health and CMV-seropositive. The V call is TRBV5-1, the J call TRBJ2-2; weak D call: TRBD2 (6 bases). Here the CDR3 reads CASSPAAGRSTGELFF. As DNA, the CDR3 is TGCGCCAGCAGCCCGGCGGCGGGGAGAAGCACCGGGGAGCTGTTTTTT.